The present entry profiles one T cell receptor (beta chain) with its context. This sample stems from a study of blood T cell repertoires in COVID-19. Study as a whole: Sources were T cells, B-cell-depleted T cells, or PBMCs; the material itself was cDNA or gDNA.

In the authors' methods: The authors estimated nucleated cell counts from reference gene primer amplification. Profiling relied on immunoSEQ multiplex PCR, and the TCRdb table lists in-frame clones only, not all of them. V and J calls and clone size come straight from that table; D and trimming were deduced from the DNA. The sample contains 13,000 to 15,000 clones, 80% to 90% of which appear only once. The CDR3 runs 14 residues. V dropped 4 bases and J dropped 4; count of bases not matched to a gene: 6. CDR1 is LGHDT, CDR2 YNNKEL, per germline (reference sequence). The sample consisted of peripheral blood. The TCR was taken from a man aged 50-59 years with active COVID-19. The chain employs TRBV3-1 (or the pseudogene TRBV3-2) and TRBJ1-1; TRBD1 aligns across 7 bases. CDR3 DNA sequence: TGTGCCAGCAGCCTAAAGGGGGCTGGCACTGAAGCTTTCTTT. Translated: CASSLKGAGTEAFF.